The present T cell receptor (beta chain) was sequenced within a study of monozygotic twins with inflammatory bowel disease. Study observations and caveats: Twin concordance left repertoire similarity unchanged, with limited power a possible explanation for this lack of difference.

As regards this clonotype: Its antigen is currently unknown.

The unique tags termed UMIs, each holding a 6-nucleotide sample barcode, were added by means of template switching. TCRdb reprocessed the 5' RACE reads, with one entry per CDR3 protein and no DNA. The listing contains around 150,000 distinct CDR3 sequences. From germline, CDR1 is LNHDA and CDR2 SQIVND (reference sequence). This CDR3 has 16 residues. The rearrangement joins TRBV19 to TRBJ2-3; TCRdb's D call of TRBD1 is untestable without DNA. Material for sequencing was blood. The clonotype was recovered from a human donor with ulcerative colitis or Crohn's disease, or a healthy co-twin of an affected twin (not recorded which). The CDR3 spells CASSIIGTASTDTQYF.